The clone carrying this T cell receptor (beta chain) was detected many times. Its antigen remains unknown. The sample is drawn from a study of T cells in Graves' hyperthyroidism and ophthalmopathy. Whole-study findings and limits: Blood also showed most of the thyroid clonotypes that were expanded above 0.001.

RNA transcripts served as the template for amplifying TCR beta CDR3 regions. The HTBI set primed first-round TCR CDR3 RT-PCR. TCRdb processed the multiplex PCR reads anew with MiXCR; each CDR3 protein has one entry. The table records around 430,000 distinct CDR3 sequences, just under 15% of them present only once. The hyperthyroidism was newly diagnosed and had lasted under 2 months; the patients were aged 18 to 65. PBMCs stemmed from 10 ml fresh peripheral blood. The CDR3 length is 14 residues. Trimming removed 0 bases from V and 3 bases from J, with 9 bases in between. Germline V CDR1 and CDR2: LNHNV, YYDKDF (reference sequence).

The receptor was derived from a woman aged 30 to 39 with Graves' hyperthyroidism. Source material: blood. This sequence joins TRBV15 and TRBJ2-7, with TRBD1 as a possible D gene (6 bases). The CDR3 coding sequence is TGTGCCACCAGCAGAGATAGGGGGAACTACGAGCAGTACTTC. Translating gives CATSRDRGNYEQYF. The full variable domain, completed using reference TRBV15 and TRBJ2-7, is DAMVIQNPRYQVTQFGKPVTLSCSQTLNHNVMYWYQQKSSQAPKLLFHYYDKDFNNEADTPDNFQSRRPNTSFCFLDIRSPGLGDTAMYLCATSRDRGNYEQYFGPGTRLTVT.